Below are 6 T cell receptor beta chains sequenced from a single sample in a study of sequential checkpoint blockade in melanoma. The protocol was immunoSEQ multiplex PCR, while the TCRdb copy is restricted to in-frame clones and leaves out a portion. The sample contains 18,000 or so clones, 56% of which appear only once. Treatment described: randomized to nivolumab then ipilimumab (arm A) or the reverse (arm B). Sample: CD8+ T cells sorted from blood (inferred from file names), taken from a patient given nivolumab and ipilimumab in sequence. Receptor source: a human donor with melanoma.

This clone was seen a few times. CDR3 amino acids: CAISPSGGEGNEQFF. The DNA of the CDR3 is TGTGCCATCAGCCCTAGCGGGGGGGAAGGCAATGAGCAGTTCTTC. The chain employs TRBV10-3 and TRBJ2-1, with 12 bases lining up with TRBD2. The CDR3 extends over 15 amino acids. From germline, CDR1 is ENHRY and CDR2 SYGVKD. V dropped 6 bases and J dropped 6; count of bases not matched to a gene: 6.

The chain recombines TRBV23-1 with TRBJ1-2, with D hard to call. TRBV23-1 qualifies as an ORF whose function is uncertain. This CDR3 has 16 amino acids. V lost 6 bases to trimming and J lost 0 bases, with 17 bases between them. The chain's CDR3 is CASRPLAAASNYGYTF. In DNA, the CDR3 is TGCGCCAGCAGGCCGCTGGCGGCAGCCTCTAACTATGGCTACACCTTC.

The J gene is TRBJ2-7, the V gene TRBV4-1, with TRBD1 matching 9 bases. Germline-derived CDR1 and CDR2 are MGHRA and YSYEKL. The length of the CDR3 is 15 residues. J was trimmed by 3 bases and V by 0 bases; bases with no gene match: 3. The CDR3 DNA follows: TGCGCCAGCAGCCAAGATGGGACAGGGTTCTACGAGCAGTACTTC. Residues: CASSQDGTGFYEQYF.

This clone was counted a few times. V and J are TRBV30 and TRBJ2-2; 7 bases are shared with TRBD1. Germline CDR1 and CDR2: GTSNPN and SVGIG (reference sequence). The CDR3 loop spans 16 amino acids. The V gene end was trimmed by 6 bases and the J gene end by 4 bases; junction bases not matched to a gene: 14. CDR3 coding DNA: TGTGCCTGCCGGGACAGAAACTATAGCCCCACCGGGGAGCTGTTTTTT. Its translation is CACRDRNYSPTGELFF.

In this sample, this clone turned up a few times. The CDR3 DNA reads as TGTGCCAGCAGCCCCGACAGGGGGCTGACTGAAGCTTTCTTT. Encoded protein: CASSPDRGLTEAFF. The chain recombines TRBV7-9 with TRBJ1-1, with 10 positions matching TRBD1. Germline CDR1 reads SEHNR; CDR2 reads FQNEAQ (reference sequence). V dropped 5 bases and J dropped 5; count of bases not matched to a gene: 5. The CDR3 runs to 14 residues.

This clone appeared a few times. Other DNA sequences within the sample encode an identical CDR3. The CDR3 is CASSIDGSSYNEQFF. In DNA, the CDR3 is TGTGCCAGTAGTATAGACGGTAGCTCCTACAATGAGCAGTTCTTC. This chain connects TRBV19 to TRBJ2-1; D is undetermined. CDR3 length: 15 amino acids. Trimming cost V 0 bases and J 0 bases, with 6 bases left between them. Germline V gene sequence: CDR1 LNHDA, CDR2 SQIVND (reference sequence).